A selection of T cell receptor beta chains follows, all from one sample in a study of blood T cells in healthy people across ages. TCRdb reprocessed the 5' RACE reads via MiXCR and lists one record per CDR3 protein. The data show fewer than 950,000 distinct CDR3 sequences, under 40% seen once. Specimen: blood. Every receptor here comes from a man younger than 35 in good health. The CDR3 runs from the conserved cysteine through the conserved F or W. Each record gives: clone size, V gene, CDR3 length, D gene, J gene, CDR3 protein, CDR3 DNA. The D gene is left open where the match is weak. Some rows mark clone size as missing; the rest say once, few, many or name a class of expanded clone.

few	TRBV27	12	NA	TRBJ1-6	CASSLGGGPLHF	TGTGCCAGCAGTTTAGGGGGCGGACCCCTCCACTTT
few	TRBV4-1	16	NA	TRBJ2-5	CASSQEEGRQQETQYF	TGCGCCAGCAGCCAAGAGGAGGGCAGACAGCAAGAGACCCAGTACTTC
few	TRBV6-5	14	NA	TRBJ1-2	CASRRTDYNYGYTF	TGTGCCAGCAGGCGGACAGATTATAACTATGGCTACACCTTC
few	TRBV29-1	16	NA	TRBJ1-3	CSVEDFQGGSGNTIYF	TGCAGCGTTGAGGATTTCCAGGGAGGTTCTGGAAACACCATATATTTT
NA	TRBV9	16	TRBD1	TRBJ2-1	CASGVDGQGGYNEQFF	TGTGCCAGCGGCGTAGACGGACAGGGAGGCTACAATGAGCAGTTCTTC
NA	TRBV6-5	14	NA	TRBJ1-2	CASSSSGRYYGYTF	TGTGCCAGCAGTTCCTCGGGACGGTACTATGGCTACACCTTC
many	TRBV5-1	16	TRBD1	TRBJ2-3	CASSLTGGDGSDTQYF	TGCGCCAGCAGCCTGACAGGGGGCGATGGATCAGATACGCAGTATTTT
many	TRBV9	15	NA	TRBJ2-5	CASSGLTGTQETQYF	TGTGCCAGCAGCGGACTAACAGGGACCCAAGAGACCCAGTACTTC
NA	TRBV7-2	14	NA	TRBJ1-2	CASSSPAGLYGYTF	TGTGCCAGCAGCTCCCCTGCAGGGCTCTATGGCTACACCTTC
few	TRBV10-3	13	NA	TRBJ1-1	CAISAGTPAEAFF	TGTGCCATCAGTGCCGGGACCCCGGCGGAAGCTTTCTTT
NA	TRBV20-1	12	NA	TRBJ2-1	CSAPRGLYEQFF	TGCAGTGCCCCCCGCGGCCTCTATGAGCAGTTCTTC
NA	TRBV12-3/TRBV12-4	15	NA	TRBJ2-7	CALHARASSYNEQYF	TGTGCCCTACACGCCAGGGCCTCCTCCTACAATGAGCAGTACTTC
many	TRBV7-2	13	NA	TRBJ1-2	CASSSDWGYGYTF	TGTGCCAGCAGCTCTGATTGGGGTTACGGCTACACCTTC
NA	TRBV3-1	17	TRBD1	TRBJ1-1	CASREKDRVTSRPEAFF	TGTGCCAGCAGGGAAAAGGACAGGGTAACTTCCCGGCCTGAAGCTTTCTTT
NA	TRBV20-1	15	TRBD1	TRBJ1-1	CSVRDPAGGLNEAFF	TGCAGTGTTAGAGATCCGGCAGGGGGCCTTAATGAAGCTTTCTTT
NA	TRBV5-1	17	NA	TRBJ2-7	CASSLGQYLPTRYEQYF	TGCGCCAGCAGCTTGGGACAGTACCTACCCACTAGGTACGAGCAGTACTTC
few	TRBV7-2	15	NA	TRBJ1-2	CASSSRDQTWDGYTF	TGTGCCAGCAGCTCGAGGGACCAAACGTGGGATGGCTACACCTTC
NA	TRBV3-1	16	TRBD2	TRBJ2-5	CASSRGAGTLRNEQYF	TGTGCCAGCAGCCGGGGAGCGGGGACCCTTCGCAATGAGCAGTACTTC
few	TRBV4-2	15	TRBD1	TRBJ2-3	CASSQPPGGTDTQYF	TGTGCCAGCAGCCAGCCGCCAGGGGGTACAGATACGCAGTATTTT
few	TRBV7-9	13	NA	TRBJ1-1	CASSYKQGHEAFF	TGTGCCAGCAGCTATAAACAGGGTCATGAAGCTTTCTTT
many	TRBV20-1	14	TRBD2	TRBJ2-1	CSATLAGPYNEQFF	TGCAGTGCTACCTTAGCGGGGCCGTACAATGAGCAGTTCTTC
NA	TRBV7-9	14	NA	TRBJ2-7	CASSSPGAPYEQYF	TGTGCCAGCAGCTCCCCAGGGGCCCCCTACGAGCAGTACTTC
NA	TRBV20-1	16	NA	TRBJ1-6	CSAEDPSRAKGSPPHF	TGCAGTGCCGAAGACCCTTCCAGGGCGAAAGGGTCACCCCCCCACTTT
few	TRBV7-9	16	TRBD2	TRBJ2-1	CASSLGLAGVLSEQFF	TGTGCCAGCAGCTTGGGCCTAGCGGGGGTATTAAGTGAGCAGTTCTTC
NA	TRBV2	14	NA	TRBJ1-1	CARTRGDKNTEAFF	TGTGCCAGGACCCGGGGGGATAAGAACACTGAAGCTTTCTTT
NA	TRBV9	12	NA	TRBJ2-5	CASSVAPGEQYF	TGTGCCAGCAGCGTAGCCCCTGGGGAGCAGTACTTC
many	TRBV16	12	NA	TRBJ1-5	CASSQSDQPQHF	TGTGCCAGCAGCCAATCGGATCAGCCCCAGCATTTT
few	TRBV12-3/TRBV12-4	18	TRBD1	TRBJ1-2	CASRGPGQVSPGSYGYTF	TGTGCCAGCAGGGGCCCGGGACAGGTGTCACCGGGCTCGTATGGCTACACCTTC
few	TRBV20-1	17	NA	TRBJ1-5	CSACCPGQTLSNQPQHF	TGCAGTGCTTGTTGCCCGGGACAAACTCTTAGCAATCAGCCCCAGCATTTT
NA	TRBV7-9	17	TRBD1	TRBJ2-3	CASSSLTGGSSTDTQYF	TGTGCCAGCAGCTCACTAACAGGGGGATCTAGCACAGATACGCAGTATTTT
few	TRBV4-3	15	NA	TRBJ1-5	CASSQVHAVNQPQHF	TGCGCCAGCAGCCAAGTTCATGCTGTGAATCAGCCCCAGCATTTT
NA	TRBV9	11	NA	TRBJ2-7	CASSVTDRQYF	TGTGCCAGCAGCGTAACAGATCGGCAGTACTTC
few	TRBV20-1	13	NA	TRBJ1-2	CSARATGNYGYTF	TGCAGTGCTAGAGCAACAGGGAACTATGGCTACACCTTC
many	TRBV12-3/TRBV12-4	14	TRBD1	TRBJ1-1	CASSFGTGDTEAFF	TGTGCCAGCAGTTTTGGGACAGGGGATACTGAAGCTTTCTTT
few	TRBV5-1	13	NA	TRBJ1-1	CASSSGGEPEAFF	TGCGCCAGCAGCAGTGGGGGGGAGCCTGAAGCTTTCTTT
NA	TRBV29-1	15	TRBD2	TRBJ2-3	CSVVPSGLSTDTQYF	TGCAGCGTTGTGCCTAGCGGTCTTAGCACAGATACGCAGTATTTT
NA	TRBV12-3/TRBV12-4	14	TRBD1	TRBJ2-2	CASRGTGSTGELFF	TGTGCCAGCAGGGGGACAGGGTCCACCGGGGAGCTGTTTTTT
NA	TRBV19	15	NA	TRBJ2-3	CASSIGRGGTDTQYF	TGTGCCAGTAGTATAGGGCGCGGGGGCACAGATACGCAGTATTTT
NA	TRBV7-2	13	NA	TRBJ2-7	CASSFAIPYEQYF	TGTGCCAGCAGCTTCGCGATTCCCTACGAGCAGTACTTC
many	TRBV7-2	15	NA	TRBJ2-3	CASSLVGGYTDTQYF	TGTGCCAGCAGCTTAGTTGGCGGATACACAGATACGCAGTATTTT
NA	TRBV20-1	12	NA	TRBJ2-7	CSARGDPYEQYF	TGCAGTGCTAGAGGCGATCCCTACGAGCAGTACTTC
many	TRBV20-1	16	TRBD1	TRBJ2-1	CSAYPLDRGRNNEQFF	TGCAGTGCTTACCCACTCGACAGGGGGCGAAACAATGAGCAGTTCTTC
NA	TRBV12-3/TRBV12-4	15	NA	TRBJ2-5	CASSPGGMGQETQYF	TGTGCCAGCAGTCCTGGGGGGATGGGTCAAGAGACCCAGTACTTC
NA	TRBV12-3/TRBV12-4	14	NA	TRBJ1-6	CASSRTANNPPLHF	TGTGCCAGCAGCCGGACAGCTAATAATCCACCCCTCCACTTT
few	TRBV5-1	17	TRBD1	TRBJ2-1	CASSPGDRVDWYNEQFF	TGCGCCAGCAGCCCCGGGGACAGGGTGGATTGGTACAATGAGCAGTTCTTC
few	TRBV5-1	16	TRBD1	TRBJ1-2	CASSQDRVETNYGYTF	TGCGCCAGCAGCCAGGACAGGGTCGAGACTAACTATGGCTACACCTTC
NA	TRBV12-5	13	NA	TRBJ2-1	CASQRGRYNEQFF	TGTGCTAGCCAGCGCGGACGGTACAATGAGCAGTTCTTC
many	TRBV25-1	13	NA	TRBJ1-2	CASSEGAGYGYTF	TGTGCCAGCAGTGAGGGAGCTGGGTATGGCTACACCTTC
NA	TRBV7-2	13	TRBD1	TRBJ2-7	CASRLDRDHEQYF	TGTGCCAGCAGACTGGACAGGGACCACGAGCAGTACTTC
NA	TRBV29-1	13	TRBD2	TRBJ2-5	CSVRRAGAETQYF	TGCAGCGTTCGTCGAGCGGGGGCTGAGACCCAGTACTTC
NA	TRBV19	14	NA	TRBJ1-1	CASSGRELTSEAFF	TGTGCCAGTAGTGGAAGGGAGCTAACGAGCGAAGCTTTCTTT
NA	TRBV5-1	15	TRBD2	TRBJ2-2	CASSLVTSGAGELFF	TGCGCCAGCAGCTTGGTGACTAGCGGGGCCGGGGAGCTGTTTTTT
few	TRBV19	13	NA	TRBJ1-5	CASSTDRNQPQHF	TGTGCCAGTAGTACGGACAGAAATCAGCCCCAGCATTTT
NA	TRBV7-3	15	NA	TRBJ2-3	CASSLTGFRTDTQYF	TGTGCCAGCAGCTTAACGGGGTTTAGGACAGATACGCAGTATTTT
NA	TRBV3-1	14	TRBD1	TRBJ1-1	CASSQRQGPTEAFF	TGTGCCAGCAGCCAAAGACAGGGGCCCACTGAAGCTTTCTTT
NA	TRBV6-6	16	TRBD2	TRBJ2-3	CASSSRLAGSTDTQYF	TGTGCCAGCAGTTCTCGGCTAGCGGGGAGCACAGATACGCAGTATTTT
many	TRBV6-4	11	NA	TRBJ2-6	CASGGANVLTF	TGTGCCAGCGGTGGGGCCAACGTCCTGACTTTC